One sample yielded the 29 T cell receptor beta chains listed below, sequenced in a study of T-cell reconstitution after alpha-beta-depleted transplantation in children. Preparation of the TCRbeta library used unique molecular identifiers. MiXCR, applied by TCRdb to the PCR reads, yields one record per CDR3 protein. The sample records a few hundred thousand distinct CDR3 sequences, about 14% being singletons. This specimen consisted of PBMCs, obtained from the stem cell graft. The receptors originated from a human donor who donated a stem cell graft to a child with Fanconi anemia.

The rearrangement links TRBV29-1 to TRBJ2-1, with 9 bases that match TRBD2. The junction had 10 bases not matched to a gene; V was cut back by 4 bases and J by 9 bases. This CDR3 has 14 amino acids. Germline V gene lookup returns CDR1 SQVTM and CDR2 ANQGSEA. DNA of the CDR3: TGCAGCGTTGCATCGGCGGGGCGGGGGGGTGAGCAGTTCTTC. Translating gives CSVASAGRGGEQFF.

This clonotype was seen at least ten times. The chain uses TRBV5-1 and TRBJ2-1; D is perhaps TRBD2 (5 bases). The germline CDR1 and CDR2 sequences are SGHRS and YFSETQ. The CDR3 covers 16 residues. Deletions cut 0 bases from V and 0 bases from J, with 10 bases between. Written as DNA, the CDR3 is TGCGCCAGCAGCTTGGTTCCGGGGAGCTCCTACAATGAGCAGTTCTTC. Protein sequence: CASSLVPGSSYNEQFF.

The gene calls are TRBV7-2 and TRBJ2-3; weak D call: TRBD2 (7 bases). Germline assignment: CDR1 SGHTA and CDR2 FQGNSA. CDR3 length equals 16 residues. Between the trimmed V and J ends, which lost 3 bases and 4 bases, there was a span of 17 bases. CDR3 in DNA: TGTGCCAGCAGCTTGGGACTACAGGGATCGGCAGATACGCAGTATTTT. This codes for CASSLGLQGSADTQYF.

This clonotype was seen at least ten times. The V and J genes are TRBV12-3 or TRBV12-4 and TRBJ1-5; D unclear. Trimming took off 2 bases at V and 7 bases at J, with 6 bases between the two ends. This CDR3 comprises 12 residues. The CDR3 DNA follows: TGTGCCAGCAGTTTACTTGAACAGCCCCAGCATTTT. Protein sequence: CASSLLEQPQHF.

This clonotype was seen a few times. J is TRBJ2-7 and V is TRBV15; TRBD1 might be the D (5 bases). Trimming removed 4 bases at V and 2 bases at J, with 9 bases between. The CDR3 consists of 13 residues. Germline CDR1 LNHNV, CDR2 YYDKDF (reference sequence). CDR3 sequence: CATSTREAYEQYF. The DNA of the CDR3 is TGTGCCACCAGCACCAGGGAAGCCTACGAGCAGTACTTC.

The genes are TRBV12-3 or TRBV12-4 and TRBJ1-1; tentative D call: TRBD1 (6 bases). Between the trimmed V and J ends, which lost 3 bases and 1 base, there was a span of 12 bases. The CDR3 contains 15 residues. The chain's CDR3 is CASSFDRPTNTEAFF. CDR3 bases: TGTGCCAGCAGTTTCGACAGGCCAACGAACACTGAAGCTTTCTTT.

The rearrangement links TRBV6-2 or TRBV6-3 to TRBJ2-3; 8 positions agree with TRBD2. There are 14 residues in the CDR3. Trimming took 6 bases from V and 4 from J; bases not matched to a gene: 6. From germline, CDR1 is MNHEY and CDR2 SVGEGT. The CDR3, as DNA: TGTGCCAGCAGCAGGGTGCGGGGGGCAGATACGCAGTATTTT. Amino acids: CASSRVRGADTQYF.

This chain joins TRBV5-5 and TRBJ1-4; no definite D call. The CDR3 is 16 amino acids. The V end lost 4 bases, the J end lost 4 bases, and 17 bases lay between the germline ends. CDR1 SGHKS and CDR2 YYEKEE come from the germline V gene (reference sequence). For the CDR3, the DNA is TGTGCCAGCAGCCCTACCAGGCCCGCGATTAATGAAAAACTGTTTTTT. Translated: CASSPTRPAINEKLFF. The variable domain in full, with the rest retrieved from reference TRBV5-5 and TRBJ1-4, is DAGVTQSPTHLIKTRGQQVTLRCSPISGHKSVSWYQQVLGQGPQFIFQYYEKEERGRGNFPDRFSARQFPNYSSELNVNALLLGDSALYLCASSPTRPAINEKLFFGSGTQLSVL.

The sample holds many counts of this clonotype. The V and J genes are TRBV9 and TRBJ1-1; D uncertain. V was trimmed by 1 base and J by 9 bases, leaving 13 bases between them. Germline V CDR1 and CDR2: SGDLS, YYNGEE. This CDR3 spans 13 amino acids. The CDR3, as DNA: TGTGCCAGCAGCGTATACGAGGCAGGAAAAGCTTTCTTT. This translates into CASSVYEAGKAFF.

In this sample, this clonotype turned up many times. The chain uses TRBV7-9 and TRBJ2-3; D gene unclear. Per germline, CDR1 SEHNR and CDR2 FQNEAQ (reference sequence). V was trimmed by 5 bases and J by 2 bases, leaving 8 bases between them. The CDR3 has 13 amino acids. CDR3 region: CASSPLITDTQYF. The CDR3 bases are TGTGCCAGCAGCCCTCTGATCACAGATACGCAGTATTTT.

The chain couples TRBV29-1 to TRBJ1-2; no clear D. The CDR3 is 12 residues long. Germline V CDR1 and CDR2: SQVTM, ANQGSEA. V was clipped by 3 bases and J by 4 bases, with 9 bases between them. The CDR3 loop is CSVEVLGYGYTF. CDR3 in DNA: TGCAGCGTTGAGGTCTTAGGCTATGGCTACACCTTC.

The V gene is TRBV20-1, the J gene TRBJ2-3; the D is unclear. Germline V CDR1 and CDR2: DFQATT, SNEGSKA (reference sequence). The CDR3 is 17 amino acids. V shed 7 bases and J shed 0 bases, with 23 bases lying between them. CDR3 in amino acids: CSVGPGPKIGSTDTQYF. CDR3 in DNA: TGCAGTGTAGGCCCGGGCCCGAAGATAGGTAGCACAGATACGCAGTATTTT.

The table lists this clonotype with a few counts. The rearrangement uses TRBV11-3 and TRBJ1-5, with 8 bases that match TRBD1. Trimming took 1 base from V and 7 from J; bases not matched to a gene: 9. The CDR3 runs 16 residues. Germline CDR1 reads SGHNT; CDR2 reads YENEEA. Here the CDR3 reads CASSLGAGGYGQPQHF. The DNA of the CDR3 is TGTGCCAGCAGCTTAGGGGCAGGGGGCTACGGCCAGCCCCAGCATTTT. The complete variable domain, with remaining parts taken from reference TRBV11-3 and TRBJ1-5, reads EAGVVQSPRYKIIEKKQPVAFWCNPISGHNTLYWYLQNLGQGPELLIRYENEEAVDDSQLPKDRFSAERLKGVDSTLKIQPAELGDSAVYLCASSLGAGGYGQPQHFGDGTRLSIL.

This clonotype appeared many times. The chain recombines TRBV12-3 or TRBV12-4 with TRBJ1-5, with TRBD1 matching over 11 bases. The V segment lost 10 bases and the J segment 6 bases; nucleotides outside the gene matches: 5. The CDR3 covers 13 residues. DNA for the CDR3: TGTGCCACAGGACAGGGGGCGATTCAGCCCCAGCATTTT. Translating it yields CATGQGAIQPQHF.

This clonotype was recorded at least ten times. V and J are TRBV3-1 and TRBJ1-1; D call uncertain. Trimming shortened V by 2 bases and J by 3 bases, and 4 bases separated the two germline ends. The CDR3 consists of 12 residues. Germline V CDR1 and CDR2: LGHDT, YNNKEL (reference sequence). CDR3: CASSQWDTEAFF. The CDR3 nucleotides read TGTGCCAGCAGCCAATGGGACACTGAAGCTTTCTTT.

The V and J genes are TRBV10-2 and TRBJ1-1, with a possible D match to TRBD1 (6 bases). Germline-derived CDR1 and CDR2 are WSHSY and SAAADI. V gave up 10 bases and J gave up 3 bases, with 15 bases separating them. The CDR3 has 13 amino acids. In nucleotides, the CDR3 is TGCGCCACCGCGCTACAGGGTTACACTGAAGCTTTCTTT. Amino acids: CATALQGYTEAFF.

V is TRBV25-1 and J is TRBJ2-7; D not certain. The germline V and J ends were trimmed by 7 bases and 1 base, with 8 bases remaining between them. The CDR3 runs 12 residues. Germline V CDR1 and CDR2: MGHDK, SYGVNS. CDR3 protein: CASMTPSYEQYF. In DNA form, the CDR3 reads TGTGCCAGCATGACACCTTCCTACGAGCAGTACTTC.

There are a few counts of this clonotype. The CDR3 does not close with the conserved phenylalanine or tryptophan, likely indicating a read error. It is unclear where the CDR3 begins or ends on the DNA, so no DNA is shown, and the CDR3 is as TCRdb lists it. The chain employs TRBV11-2 and TRBJ2-1; the tabulated D call, TRBD1, remains unverified against the DNA. Per the germline V gene, CDR1 is SGHAT and CDR2 is FQNNGV. The CDR3 is 11 amino acids long, termini counted. CDR3 sequence reads: CASGSGTGGVI.

Ten or more counts support this clonotype. The chain links TRBV12-3 or TRBV12-4 to TRBJ1-1; D possibly corresponds to TRBD1 (5 bases). The CDR3 sequence is 16 residues long. Trimming removed 6 bases at V and 1 base at J, with 18 bases between. The CDR3: CASSWGVGLGNTEAFF. The DNA of the CDR3 is TGTGCCAGCAGCTGGGGCGTGGGGCTCGGGAACACTGAAGCTTTCTTT.

This clonotype was recorded many times. This chain connects TRBV5-1 to TRBJ2-5; perhaps TRBD2 as D (7 bases). Trimming took 5 bases from V and 4 from J, leaving 12 bases between them. CDR1 SGHRS and CDR2 YFSETQ come from the germline V gene. The length of the CDR3 is 13 residues. The CDR3 region has the DNA TGCGCCAGCAGAATCGGGGGGCTAGAGACCCAGTACTTC. It is translated as CASRIGGLETQYF.

This clonotype came up many times. The DNA for the CDR3 is TGTGCCAGCAGCCCTAATCCAGGGGAAGGGTGGTCTGGAAACACCATATATTTT. Residues: CASSPNPGEGWSGNTIYF. The chain employs TRBV7-2 and TRBJ1-3; perhaps TRBD1 as D (6 bases). Looked up from germline, CDR1 is SGHTA and CDR2 is FQGNSA. The CDR3 totals 18 residues. V was cut by 5 bases and J by 1 base, with 21 bases left in between.

This clonotype occurred many times. The chain couples TRBV11-2 to TRBJ2-2; D uncertain. Germline V CDR1 and CDR2: SGHAT, FQNNGV. This CDR3 region has 14 residues. Trimming took off 5 bases at V and 0 bases at J, with 7 bases between the two ends. The CDR3 DNA reads TGTGCCAGCAGCCCGAGTCCGAACACCGGGGAGCTGTTTTTT. It yields the protein CASSPSPNTGELFF.

V gene TRBV20-1 combines with J gene TRBJ2-7; 7 positions match TRBD1. The V segment lost 0 bases and the J segment 2 bases; nucleotides outside the gene matches: 1. Looked up from germline, CDR1 is DFQATT and CDR2 is SNEGSKA (reference sequence). This CDR3 comprises 13 residues. The chain's CDR3 is CSAREDRTYEQYF. In nucleotides, the CDR3 is TGCAGTGCTAGAGAGGACAGGACCTACGAGCAGTACTTC.

The sample holds many counts of this clonotype. The chain has TRBV25-1 and TRBJ2-3; the D is unclear. The CDR3 is 12 amino acids. Germline CDR1 reads MGHDK; CDR2 reads SYGVNS. V dropped 10 bases and J dropped 6 bases, with 14 bases sitting between them. CDR3: CAISAPGDTQYF. The CDR3, as DNA: TGTGCCATCTCCGCACCCGGGGATACGCAGTATTTT.

The J gene is TRBJ2-3, the V gene TRBV5-6, with 11 positions matching TRBD2. Trimming removed 3 bases from V and 9 bases from J; junction bases left unmatched: 12. The V gene's germline CDR1 is SGHDT and CDR2 YYEEEE. The CDR3 covers 16 residues. CDR3 nucleotides: TGTGCCAGCAGCTCAACTAGCGGGGGCCTTTCTTGGACGCAGTATTTT. As protein: CASSSTSGGLSWTQYF.

This clonotype came up a few times. V usage is TRBV12-5 and J usage is TRBJ2-7; 8 nucleotides line up with TRBD1. CDR3 length equals 17 residues. Germline CDR1 LGHNT, CDR2 FRNRAP. After removal of 0 bases from V and 0 bases from J, the junction contained 7 bases not matched to a gene. DNA of the CDR3: TGTGCTAGTGGTTTGGTAACAGGGGACAGGTCCTCCTACGAGCAGTACTTC. Its protein product is CASGLVTGDRSSYEQYF.

A remark on this clonotype: One base away lies a much larger clone, so this may be a sequencing read error. The rearrangement uses TRBV28 and TRBJ1-5; D is perhaps TRBD1 (6 bases). This CDR3 has 13 amino acids. Germline CDR1 is MDHEN and CDR2 is SYDVKM. V lost 10 bases and J 2 bases, leaving 12 bases between the germline ends. The DNA for the CDR3 is TGTGCCAACAAGCGGGGGCGCAATCAGCCCCAGCATTTT. It specifies CANKRGRNQPQHF.

V gene TRBV2 combines with J gene TRBJ2-5; D is perhaps TRBD2 (5 bases). V lost 8 bases to trimming and J lost 0 bases, with 16 bases between them. The germline gives CDR1 SNHLY, CDR2 FYNNEI. The CDR3 contains 15 residues. DNA of the CDR3: TGTGCCAGCTACGGGATCATTTCGTACCAAGAGACCCAGTACTTC. Protein sequence: CASYGIISYQETQYF.

The chain employs TRBV27 and TRBJ1-1, with 8 positions matching TRBD1. The CDR3 is 15 amino acids. The V gene's germline CDR1 is MNHEY and CDR2 SMNVEV (reference sequence). V shed 5 bases, J shed 1 base, and the junction held 6 bases outside the gene matches. The CDR3 loop is CASSVTGGWNTEAFF. In DNA form, the CDR3 reads TGTGCCAGCAGTGTCACAGGGGGATGGAACACTGAAGCTTTCTTT.